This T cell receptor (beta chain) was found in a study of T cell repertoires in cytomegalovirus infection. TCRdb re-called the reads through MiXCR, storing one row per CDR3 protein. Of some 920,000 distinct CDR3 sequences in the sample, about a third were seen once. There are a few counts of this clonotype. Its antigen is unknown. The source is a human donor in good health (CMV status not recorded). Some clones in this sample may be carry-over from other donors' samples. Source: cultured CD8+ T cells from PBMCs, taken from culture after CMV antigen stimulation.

The CDR3 DNA follows: TGTGCCAGCAGCGGGGGTTCAGACACTGAAGCTTTCTTT. This encodes CASSGGSDTEAFF. This chain joins TRBV9 and TRBJ1-1; D ambiguous. CDR3 length: 13 residues. Germline V lookup: CDR1 SGDLS, CDR2 YYNGEE. Trimming shortened V by 3 bases and J by 3 bases, and 9 bases separated the two germline ends.